Presented here are 16 T cell receptor beta chains from one specimen sequenced in a study of cytomegalovirus exposure and HLA in healthy donors. A multiplex PCR was run with 60 Vbeta primers and 13 Jbeta primers. Generated by immunoSEQ multiplex PCR, the TCRdb table keeps only in-frame clones and is missing some. This sample has about 150,000 clones, with more than 70% found just once. Material: PBMCs. The receptor source for this set is a man aged 45 to 65 in good health and CMV-seropositive.

This chain joins TRBV18 and TRBJ2-1; 9 bases agree with TRBD2. J gave up 8 bases and V 3 bases, and 5 bases lay outside the gene matches. There are 14 residues in the CDR3. Germline assignment: CDR1 KGHSH and CDR2 LQKENI. CDR3 amino acids: CASSPGLANDEQFF. DNA for the CDR3: TGTGCCAGCTCACCCGGACTAGCGAACGATGAGCAGTTCTTC.

J is TRBJ2-7 and V is TRBV11-2; D is ambiguous. CDR3 size: 13 residues. Germline V gives CDR1 SGHAT, CDR2 FQNNGV. The germline V and J ends were trimmed by 2 bases and 2 bases, with 7 bases remaining between them. CDR3 residues: CASSLQSAYEQYF. The CDR3 DNA sequence: TGTGCCAGCAGCTTACAGTCAGCCTACGAGCAGTACTTC.

The chain couples TRBV19 to TRBJ1-4; no firm D call. V lost 5 bases, J lost 4 bases, and 14 bases lay in between. The CDR3 loop spans 15 amino acids. Germline V CDR1 and CDR2: LNHDA, SQIVND (reference sequence). CDR3 region: CASSSRTGNNEKLFF. CDR3 bases: TGTGCCAGTAGTTCTAGGACGGGAAATAATGAAAAACTGTTTTTT.

This chain links TRBV2 with TRBJ1-5; 7 nucleotides match TRBD1. Germline V gene data show CDR1 as SNHLY and CDR2 as FYNNEI. The V segment lost 3 bases and the J segment 6 bases; nucleotides outside the gene matches: 11. This CDR3 region has 16 residues. This CDR3 is CASSDRGPTGFQPQHF. Written as DNA, the CDR3 is TGTGCCAGCAGTGATAGGGGGCCGACAGGGTTTCAGCCCCAGCATTTT.

This clone was picked up one time. At one of its ends the junction is not consistent with the germline gene, which may arise from a read error. The chain uses TRBV7-9 and TRBJ2-1; TRBD2 matches 11 bases. The CDR3 loop spans 18 amino acids. Germline assignment: CDR1 SEHNR and CDR2 FQNEAQ (reference sequence). CDR3 residues: CSSSLIIVTSGSYNEQFF. DNA of the CDR3: TGTTCCAGCAGCTTAATAATTGTTACTAGCGGGAGTTACAATGAGCAGTTCTTC.

The gene calls are TRBV15 and TRBJ2-7; 10 bases are a match to TRBD1. Germline V gene lookup returns CDR1 LNHNV and CDR2 YYDKDF (reference sequence). The length of the CDR3 is 15 residues. V shed 4 bases and J 5 bases; nucleotides not matched to a gene: 8. Here the CDR3 DNA reads TGTGCCACCAGCACTAGACAGGGGGCGGGAGACGAGCAGTACTTC. Residues: CATSTRQGAGDEQYF. The full variable domain, with the rest looked up from reference TRBV15 and TRBJ2-7, is DAMVIQNPRYQVTQFGKPVTLSCSQTLNHNVMYWYQQKSSQAPKLLFHYYDKDFNNEADTPDNFQSRRPNTSFCFLDIRSPGLGDTAMYLCATSTRQGAGDEQYFGPGTRLTVT.

The table lists this clone with a count of one. The V gene is TRBV4-2, the J gene TRBJ2-7; TRBD2 aligns across 7 bases. Trimming took 4 bases from V and 5 from J; bases not matched to a gene: 11. From germline, CDR1 is LGHNA and CDR2 YNFKEQ. There are 15 residues in the CDR3. The CDR3 coding sequence is TGTGCCAGCAGCCCAGAGGGGAGGGCGGTTGACGAGCAGTACTTC. It specifies CASSPEGRAVDEQYF.

The chain is built from TRBV28 and TRBJ2-5; 7 bases fit TRBD1. This CDR3 is built from 15 residues. Germline V gene sequence: CDR1 MDHEN, CDR2 SYDVKM. Germline trimming cut 7 bases from V and 1 base from J; bases unmatched to any gene: 9. The CDR3 DNA sequence: TGTGCCAGCACCGGTCCCGGGACAGCCCAAGAGACCCAGTACTTC. The encoded protein is CASTGPGTAQETQYF.

The rearrangement links TRBV19 to TRBJ2-1; D may be TRBD1 (6 bases). V was pared by 5 bases and J by 7 bases, with 12 bases between. The CDR3 runs 13 residues. Germline V CDR1 and CDR2: LNHDA, SQIVND (reference sequence). The CDR3 protein is CASSGGRRNEQFF. CDR3 sequence (DNA): TGTGCCAGTAGTGGGGGCAGGCGGAATGAGCAGTTCTTC. Based on the CDR3 plus reference TRBV19 and TRBJ2-1, the full variable domain is DGGITQSPKYLFRKEGQNVTLSCEQNLNHDAMYWYRQDPGQGLRLIYYSQIVNDFQKGDIAEGYSVSREKKESFPLTVTSAQKNPTAFYLCASSGGRRNEQFFGPGTRLTVL.

This clone was seen just once. The chain recombines TRBV2 with TRBJ1-2, with D unresolved. Per germline, CDR1 SNHLY and CDR2 FYNNEI. Deletions cut 5 bases from V and 8 bases from J, with 18 bases between. This CDR3 contains 14 residues. DNA of the CDR3: TGTGCCAGCAGTTTCTCTGTCTCGTCTCGGGGCTACACCTTC. It yields the protein CASSFSVSSRGYTF.

This chain links TRBV9 with TRBJ2-4; 12 nucleotides match TRBD2. CDR3 length equals 17 residues. CDR1 and CDR2 (germline): SGDLS, YYNGEE. Germline trimming cut 0 bases from V and 5 bases from J; bases unmatched to any gene: 6. The CDR3 bases are TGTGCCAGCAGCGTAGGGCTAGCGGGGGGGATTGAAAACATTCAGTACTTC. Its protein is CASSVGLAGGIENIQYF.

The chain combines TRBV5-1 with TRBJ2-2; possibly TRBD1 for D (5 bases). V was pared by 3 bases and J by 6 bases, with 21 bases between. CDR1 and CDR2 (germline): SGHRS, YFSETQ. The CDR3 is 17 amino acids. The CDR3 region is CASSSMAGSPGSGELFF. As DNA, the CDR3 is TGCGCCAGCAGCTCGATGGCAGGGTCCCCGGGTTCCGGGGAGCTGTTTTTT.

This rearrangement joins TRBV5-8 to TRBJ1-4, with 9 positions matching TRBD1. Germline V CDR1 and CDR2: SGHTS, YDEGEE. The CDR3 covers 15 residues. With V trimmed by 2 bases and J by 10 bases, 9 bases remained unmatched. The CDR3 coding sequence is TGTGCCAGCAGCTTCTTACAGGGGGCGACGCGAAAACTGTTTTTT. This gives the protein CASSFLQGATRKLFF.

The V call is TRBV6-5, the J call TRBJ2-2, with a tentative D call TRBD1 (5 bases). Germline values: CDR1 MNHEY, CDR2 SVGAGI. V was shortened by 7 bases and J by 6 bases, with 15 bases between the two germline ends. The CDR3 is 14 residues long. Here the CDR3 DNA reads TGTGCCAGCAAAATACAGGAGCAGGCCGGGGAGCTGTTTTTT. Protein product: CASKIQEQAGELFF.

The rearrangement joins TRBV5-1 to TRBJ2-5; D might be TRBD1 (6 bases). Per germline, CDR1 SGHRS and CDR2 YFSETQ. Trimming removed 0 bases at V and 5 bases at J, with 26 bases between. CDR3 length equals 19 residues. CDR3 sequence: CASSLVPFRQGSGEETQYF. Here the CDR3 DNA reads TGCGCCAGCAGCTTGGTCCCCTTCCGCCAGGGGAGTGGAGAGGAGACCCAGTACTTC.

V and J are TRBV5-4 and TRBJ2-7; 9 bases match TRBD1. Germline V CDR1 and CDR2: SGHNT, YYREEE (reference sequence). The CDR3 sequence is 13 residues long. With 3 bases clipped from V and 4 bases from J, the junction kept 2 bases outside the gene matches. The CDR3 loop reads CASSWGQGYEQYF. CDR3 sequence (DNA): TGTGCCAGCAGCTGGGGACAGGGTTACGAGCAGTACTTC.